This TCR beta chain emerged from a study of blood T cell repertoires in COVID-19. In the original analysis: Estimated nucleated cell counts came from reference gene primer amplification. The repertoire was sequenced with immunoSEQ multiplex PCR; TCRdb's copy has only in-frame clones and lacks some. V and J calls and clone size come straight from that table; D and trimming were deduced from the DNA. The sample comprises about 92,000 clones, around 84% of which are singletons, and 38% rests with the top ten. The CDR3 consists of 14 residues. Trimming took off 7 bases at V and 5 bases at J, with 15 bases between the two ends. From germline, CDR1 is MNHEY and CDR2 SVGAGI.

Sequencing was performed on peripheral blood. The receptor's source is a man of 80 years or more with acute or convalescent COVID-19. The rearrangement uses TRBV6-5 and TRBJ2-4; weak D call: TRBD1 (6 bases). CDR3 nucleotide sequence: TGTGCCAGCACTAAACAGGGCTTAGAAAACATTCAGTACTTC. Translated, it gives CASTKQGLENIQYF.